These T cell receptor beta chains were read from a single sample in a study of cytomegalovirus exposure and HLA in healthy donors. TCRdb keeps only in-frame clones here, not all; method: immunoSEQ multiplex PCR. Of roughly 150,000 clones in the sample, 65% to 90% are singletons; the top ten hold about 2%. Material: PBMCs. The receptors shown here come from a male donor in good health and CMV-seronegative. Each CDR3 is given with its conserved first and last residue. Fields, in order: CDR3 protein, CDR3 DNA, J gene, clone size, V gene, D gene, CDR3 length. D genes are given only for firm matches. The size field is filled for only some rows; it gives once, few, many or a size class.

CDR3: CADVRRQVYTGELFF; DNA: TGTGCCGACGTTAGAAGACAGGTTTACACCGGGGAGCTGTTTTTT; J: TRBJ2-2; size: -; V: TRBV21-1; D: -; length: 15
CDR3: CASSFDRGLGQYF; DNA: TGTGCCAGCAGTTTTGACAGGGGTTTGGGGCAGTACTTC; J: TRBJ2-7; size: -; V: TRBV6-5; D: TRBD1; length: 13
CDR3: CASSRGGLTGSSYEQYF; DNA: TGTGCCAGCTCACGGGGTGGATTGACAGGGAGCTCCTACGAGCAGTACTTC; J: TRBJ2-7; size: -; V: TRBV18; D: TRBD1; length: 17
CDR3: CASSMDRNSPLHF; DNA: TGTGCCAGCAGCATGGACAGAAATTCACCCCTCCACTTT; J: TRBJ1-6; size: -; V: TRBV5-4; D: -; length: 13
CDR3: CASARTSGGRSSYNEQFF; DNA: TGTGCTAGTGCCAGGACTAGCGGGGGCCGTAGCTCCTACAATGAGCAGTTCTTC; J: TRBJ2-1; size: -; V: TRBV12-5; D: TRBD2; length: 18
CDR3: CAWRRRGGYGYTF; DNA: TGTGCCTGGAGACGTCGGGGGGGATATGGCTACACCTTC; J: TRBJ1-2; size: once; V: TRBV30; D: -; length: 13
CDR3: CASSLGEPNTEAFF; DNA: TGCGCCAGCAGCCTGGGGGAGCCGAACACTGAAGCTTTCTTT; J: TRBJ1-1; size: -; V: TRBV5-1; D: -; length: 14
CDR3: CASRTGPTTGEQYF; DNA: TGTGCCAGCAGGACAGGCCCCACTACGGGGGAGCAGTACTTC; J: TRBJ2-7; size: once; V: TRBV5-6; D: -; length: 14
CDR3: CASSRTGWEGETQYF; DNA: TGTGCCAGCAGCAGGACAGGGTGGGAGGGGGAGACCCAGTACTTC; J: TRBJ2-5; size: -; V: TRBV28; D: -; length: 15
CDR3: CASSLTGTASTNEKLFF; DNA: TGTGCCAGCTCACTTACGGGGACAGCCTCAACTAATGAAAAACTGTTTTTT; J: TRBJ1-4; size: -; V: TRBV18; D: TRBD1; length: 17
CDR3: CASSLDRDFYGYTF; DNA: TGTGCCAGCTCACTCGACAGGGATTTCTATGGCTACACCTTC; J: TRBJ1-2; size: few; V: TRBV18; D: TRBD1; length: 14
CDR3: CASSPRGGAPGELFF; DNA: TGCGCCAGCAGCCCCCGGGGGGGGGCGCCCGGGGAGCTGTTTTTT; J: TRBJ2-2; size: -; V: TRBV5-1; D: TRBD2; length: 15
CDR3: CASTRGGRGYDEQFF; DNA: TGTGCCAGCACCCGAGGGGGCAGGGGGTACGATGAGCAGTTCTTC; J: TRBJ2-1; size: -; V: TRBV6-5; D: TRBD1; length: 15
CDR3: CASSVGENTEAFF; DNA: TGCGCCAGCAGTGTGGGAGAGAACACTGAAGCTTTCTTT; J: TRBJ1-1; size: -; V: TRBV10-2; D: -; length: 13
CDR3: CASTHRTLNTGELFF; DNA: TGCGCCAGCACCCACCGGACACTGAACACCGGGGAGCTGTTTTTT; J: TRBJ2-2; size: -; V: TRBV5-1; D: -; length: 15
CDR3: CAWGMGGGAPSYNEQFF; DNA: TGTGCCTGGGGGATGGGCGGGGGGGCTCCGAGTTACAATGAGCAGTTCTTC; J: TRBJ2-1; size: -; V: TRBV30; D: TRBD2; length: 17
CDR3: CASSLIVNTEAFF; DNA: TGCGCCAGCAGCTTGATAGTGAACACTGAAGCTTTCTTT; J: TRBJ1-1; size: -; V: TRBV5-1; D: -; length: 13
CDR3: CAIKTTGGVGYGYTF; DNA: TGTGCCATCAAGACGACAGGGGGCGTTGGCTATGGCTACACCTTC; J: TRBJ1-2; size: -; V: TRBV10-3; D: TRBD1; length: 15
CDR3: CAWSVRGSTQYF; DNA: TGTGCCTGGAGTGTACGGGGGAGTACGCAGTATTTT; J: TRBJ2-3; size: -; V: TRBV30; D: -; length: 12
CDR3: CASKREPSGGGEQFF; DNA: TGCGCCAGCAAAAGGGAGCCTAGCGGGGGGGGTGAGCAGTTCTTC; J: TRBJ2-1; size: -; V: TRBV5-1; D: TRBD2; length: 15
CDR3: CASSLGDRGPEKLFF; DNA: TGTGCCAGCAGCTTGGGGGACAGGGGGCCTGAAAAACTGTTTTTT; J: TRBJ1-4; size: -; V: TRBV5-6; D: TRBD1; length: 15
CDR3: CASSSMGQEAFF; DNA: TGTGCCAGCAGCTCTATGGGGCAGGAAGCTTTCTTT; J: TRBJ1-1; size: -; V: TRBV7-2; D: -; length: 12
CDR3: CASSWLGGDTEAFF; DNA: TGTGCCAGCAGCTGGCTTGGAGGGGACACTGAAGCTTTCTTT; J: TRBJ1-1; size: -; V: TRBV5-6; D: -; length: 14
CDR3: CASSVTSRSDEQFF; DNA: TGTGCCAGCAGCGTGACTAGCCGATCGGATGAGCAGTTCTTC; J: TRBJ2-1; size: -; V: TRBV9; D: TRBD2; length: 14
CDR3: CASSPAGGDWYNSPLHF; DNA: TGTGCCAGCAGCCCAGCGGGAGGGGATTGGTATAATTCACCCCTCCACTTT; J: TRBJ1-6; size: -; V: TRBV7-9; D: -; length: 17
CDR3: CAISESVGPGYEQYF; DNA: TGTGCCATCAGTGAGTCGGTAGGGCCGGGGTACGAGCAGTACTTC; J: TRBJ2-7; size: -; V: TRBV10-3; D: -; length: 15
CDR3: CASSRPDRGFRDTQYF; DNA: TGTGCCAGCAGTCGACCGGACAGGGGATTTCGAGATACGCAGTATTTT; J: TRBJ2-3; size: -; V: TRBV5-4; D: TRBD1; length: 16
CDR3: CASSRRGISPLHF; DNA: TGTGCCAGCAGCCGCCGGGGGATCTCACCCCTCCACTTT; J: TRBJ1-6; size: -; V: TRBV6-6; D: -; length: 13
CDR3: CAISESMGGSYNEQFF; DNA: TGTGCCATCAGTGAGTCGATGGGGGGCTCCTACAATGAGCAGTTCTTC; J: TRBJ2-1; size: few; V: TRBV6-1; D: -; length: 16
CDR3: CASSLESGTDTQYF; DNA: TGCGCCAGCAGCTTGGAATCGGGTACAGATACGCAGTATTTT; J: TRBJ2-3; size: -; V: TRBV5-1; D: -; length: 14
CDR3: CASSSGAFNYGYTF; DNA: TGTGCCAGCAGCTCGGGAGCCTTTAACTATGGCTACACCTTC; J: TRBJ1-2; size: -; V: TRBV7-9; D: -; length: 14
CDR3: CASSPDRGLDEKLFF; DNA: TGTGCCAGTAGTCCTGACAGGGGGCTGGATGAAAAACTGTTTTTT; J: TRBJ1-4; size: -; V: TRBV19; D: TRBD1; length: 15
CDR3: CASSFRQGAGYGYTF; DNA: TGTGCCAGCAGCTTTCGTCAGGGGGCGGGATATGGCTACACCTTC; J: TRBJ1-2; size: -; V: TRBV5-8; D: TRBD1; length: 15
CDR3: CASSQLPGTGQSYGYTF; DNA: TGTGCCAGCAGTCAACTCCCCGGAACAGGACAGTCCTATGGCTACACCTTC; J: TRBJ1-2; size: -; V: TRBV6-4; D: -; length: 17
CDR3: CASSTGGAAAFF; DNA: TGCGCCAGCAGCACAGGGGGGGCTGCGGCTTTCTTT; J: TRBJ1-1; size: -; V: TRBV10-1; D: TRBD1; length: 12
CDR3: CASSRRTGPGNTIYF; DNA: TGCGCCAGCAGCCGAAGGACAGGGCCTGGAAACACCATATATTTT; J: TRBJ1-3; size: -; V: TRBV4-1; D: TRBD1; length: 15
CDR3: CASSPQGADEKLFF; DNA: TGTGCCAGCTCACCACAGGGGGCCGATGAAAAACTGTTTTTT; J: TRBJ1-4; size: -; V: TRBV18; D: TRBD1; length: 14
CDR3: CASSFGLAALTGELFF; DNA: TGCGCCAGCAGCTTTGGACTAGCCGCTCTCACCGGGGAGCTGTTTTTT; J: TRBJ2-2; size: -; V: TRBV5-1; D: TRBD2; length: 16
CDR3: CASSYSIQRGQETQYF; DNA: TGTGCCAGCAGTTACTCGATCCAGCGGGGACAAGAGACCCAGTACTTC; J: TRBJ2-5; size: -; V: TRBV6-5; D: TRBD2; length: 16
CDR3: CASSQDRDRDDEQYF; DNA: TGCGCCAGCAGCCAAGATAGGGACAGGGATGACGAGCAGTACTTC; J: TRBJ2-7; size: -; V: TRBV4-1; D: TRBD1; length: 15
CDR3: CANTRGQGSPLHF; DNA: TGTGCCAACACAAGGGGGCAGGGTTCACCCCTCCACTTT; J: TRBJ1-6; size: -; V: TRBV2; D: TRBD1; length: 13
CDR3: CSVTDRGMRQPQHF; DNA: TGCAGCGTCACCGACAGGGGCATGCGACAGCCCCAGCATTTT; J: TRBJ1-5; size: -; V: TRBV29-1; D: TRBD1; length: 14
CDR3: CASSPPDRKAEAFF; DNA: TGTGCCAGCAGCCCCCCGGACAGGAAGGCTGAAGCTTTCTTT; J: TRBJ1-1; size: -; V: TRBV7-9; D: TRBD1; length: 14
CDR3: CASSPGTEETQYF; DNA: TGTGCCAGCAGCCCCGGGACAGAAGAGACCCAGTACTTC; J: TRBJ2-5; size: -; V: TRBV6-6; D: TRBD1; length: 13
CDR3: CAKQAAGGTYEQYF; DNA: TGTGCCAAGCAGGCGGCAGGGGGGACCTACGAGCAGTACTTC; J: TRBJ2-7; size: -; V: TRBV2; D: -; length: 14